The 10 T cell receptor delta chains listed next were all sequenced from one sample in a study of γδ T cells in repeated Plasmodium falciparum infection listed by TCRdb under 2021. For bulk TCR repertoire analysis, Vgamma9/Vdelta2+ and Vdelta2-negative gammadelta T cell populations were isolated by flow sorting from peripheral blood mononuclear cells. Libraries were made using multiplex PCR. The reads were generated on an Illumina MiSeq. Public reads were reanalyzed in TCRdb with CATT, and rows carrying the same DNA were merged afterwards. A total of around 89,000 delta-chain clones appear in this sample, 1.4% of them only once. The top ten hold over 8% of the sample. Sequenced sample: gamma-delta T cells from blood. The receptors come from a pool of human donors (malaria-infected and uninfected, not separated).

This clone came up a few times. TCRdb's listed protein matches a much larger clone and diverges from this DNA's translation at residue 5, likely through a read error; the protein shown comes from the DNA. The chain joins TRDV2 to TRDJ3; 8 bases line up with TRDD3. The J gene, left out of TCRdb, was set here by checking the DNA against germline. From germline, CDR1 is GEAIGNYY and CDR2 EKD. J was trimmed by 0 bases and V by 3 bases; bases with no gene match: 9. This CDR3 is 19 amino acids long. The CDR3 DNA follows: TGTGCCTGTGACGCCGTACTGGGGGTAAGCTCCTGGGACACCCGACAGATGTTTTTC. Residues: CACDAVLGVSSWDTRQMFF.

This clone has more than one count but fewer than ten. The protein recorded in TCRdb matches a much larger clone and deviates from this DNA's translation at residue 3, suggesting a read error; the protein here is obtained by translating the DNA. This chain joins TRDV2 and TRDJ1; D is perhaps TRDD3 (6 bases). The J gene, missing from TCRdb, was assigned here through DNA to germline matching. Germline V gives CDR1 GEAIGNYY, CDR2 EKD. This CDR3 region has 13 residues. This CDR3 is CARDRGYTDKLIF. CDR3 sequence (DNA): TGTGCCCGTGACAGGGGATACACCGATAAACTCATCTTT.

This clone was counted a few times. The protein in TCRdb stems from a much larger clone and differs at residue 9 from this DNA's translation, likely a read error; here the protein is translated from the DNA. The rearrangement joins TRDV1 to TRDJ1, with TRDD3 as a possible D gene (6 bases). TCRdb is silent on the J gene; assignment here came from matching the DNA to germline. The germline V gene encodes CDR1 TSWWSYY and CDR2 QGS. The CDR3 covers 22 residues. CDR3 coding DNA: TGTGCTCTTGAGGAAAGTAGTATCCCCTACTTGGGGGGGGAAGCCATCATGGATAAACTCATCTTT. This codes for CALEESSIPYLGGEAIMDKLIF.

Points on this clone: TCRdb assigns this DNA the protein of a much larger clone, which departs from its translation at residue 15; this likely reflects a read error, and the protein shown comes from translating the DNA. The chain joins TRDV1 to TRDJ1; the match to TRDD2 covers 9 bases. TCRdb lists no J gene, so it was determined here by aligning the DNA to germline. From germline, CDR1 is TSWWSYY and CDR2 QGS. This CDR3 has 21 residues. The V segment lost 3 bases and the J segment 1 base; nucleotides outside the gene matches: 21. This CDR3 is CALGDHLPTGVPLRGTDKLIF. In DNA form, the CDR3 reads TGTGCTCTTGGGGATCACCTTCCTACGGGGGTCCCACTGAGGGGCACCGATAAACTCATCTTT.

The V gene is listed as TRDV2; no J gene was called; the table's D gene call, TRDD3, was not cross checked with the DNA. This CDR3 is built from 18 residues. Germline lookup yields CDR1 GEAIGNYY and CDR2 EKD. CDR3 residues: CACDTLVLGAHATDKLIF. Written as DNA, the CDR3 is TGTGCCTGTGACACTTTGGTACTGGGGGCTCACGCGACCGATAAACTCATCTTC.

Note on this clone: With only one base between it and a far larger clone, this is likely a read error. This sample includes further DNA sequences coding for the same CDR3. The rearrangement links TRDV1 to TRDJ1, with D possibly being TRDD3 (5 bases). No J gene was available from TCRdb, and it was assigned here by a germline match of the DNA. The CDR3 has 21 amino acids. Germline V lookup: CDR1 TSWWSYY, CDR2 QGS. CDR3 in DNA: TGTGCTCTCGGGGAACTAGCGGTGGCGGGATCCTCAAGGTGGTACACCGATAAACTCATCTTT. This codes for CALGELAVAGSSRWYTDKLIF.

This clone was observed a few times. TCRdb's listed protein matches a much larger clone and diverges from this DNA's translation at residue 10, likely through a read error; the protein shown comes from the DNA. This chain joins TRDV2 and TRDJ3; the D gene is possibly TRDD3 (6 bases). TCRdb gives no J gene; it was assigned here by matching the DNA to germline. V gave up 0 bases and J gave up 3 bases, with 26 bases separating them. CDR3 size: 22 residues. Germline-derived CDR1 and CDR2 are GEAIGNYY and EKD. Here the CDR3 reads CACDTVSLGKTNGVWDTRQMFF. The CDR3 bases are TGTGCCTGTGACACCGTGTCCCTGGGGAAGACAAACGGGGTCTGGGACACCCGACAGATGTTTTTC.

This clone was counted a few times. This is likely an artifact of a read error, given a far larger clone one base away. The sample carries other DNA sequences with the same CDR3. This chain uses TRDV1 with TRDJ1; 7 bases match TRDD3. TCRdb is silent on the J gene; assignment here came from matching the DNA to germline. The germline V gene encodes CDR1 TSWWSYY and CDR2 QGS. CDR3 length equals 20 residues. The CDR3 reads CALGESDWGSFNTLTDKLIF. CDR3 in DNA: TGTGCCCTTGGGGAATCCGACTGGGGATCCTTCAACACCCTCACCGATAAACTCATCTTT.

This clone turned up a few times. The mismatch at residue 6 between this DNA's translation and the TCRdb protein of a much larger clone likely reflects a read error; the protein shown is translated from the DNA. CDR3 in DNA: TGTGCCTGCAATACTGTGGGACATTACACCGATAAACTCATCTTT. It codes for CACNTVGHYTDKLIF. The chain carries TRDV2 and TRDJ1; D is undetermined. The V and J ends lost 7 bases and 0 bases respectively, with 17 bases between them. The CDR3 covers 15 residues. Germline loops: CDR1 GEAIGNYY, CDR2 EKD.

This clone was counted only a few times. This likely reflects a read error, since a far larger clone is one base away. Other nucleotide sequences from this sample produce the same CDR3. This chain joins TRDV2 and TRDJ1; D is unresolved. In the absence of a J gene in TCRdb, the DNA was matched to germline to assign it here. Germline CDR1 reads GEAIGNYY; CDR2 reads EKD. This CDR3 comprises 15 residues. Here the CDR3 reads CACDPLVLYTDKLIF. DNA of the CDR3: TGCGCCTGTGACCCCCTGGTCCTTTACACCGATAAACTCATCTTT.